This TCR beta chain was identified in a study of CD8+CD57+ T cells in acquired aplastic anemia. Across the study: The DNA of sorted CD4+ and CD8+ cells averaged approximately 3.2 ug. Read counts for CD4+ cells (from healthy donors) averaged about 10 million. Study outcomes and limitations: Patients and controls were found to share twenty-nine CD8+ CDR3 sequences.

The template for TCR beta VDJ and CDR3 sequence profiling was genomic DNA. TCRdb passed the reads through MiXCR, listing each CDR3 protein once. The sample carries some 200,000 distinct CDR3 sequences, approximately 60% recorded once. The CDR3 is 16 amino acids. Germline-derived CDR1 and CDR2 are SGDLS and YYNGEE. As to this clonotype: The target antigen is unknown. The junction departs from the called germline gene at one end, perhaps through a read error.

The sample comprised sorted CD4+, CD8+, or CD8+CD57+ T cells (not recorded which) from PBMCs. The chain combines TRBV9 with TRBJ2-1; no clear D gene. This sequence was found in a human donor in good health. The CDR3 nucleotides are TGTGCCGGCAGCCTCACGGGCCAAAGCTCCTACAATGAGCAGTTCTTC. Translation gives CAGSLTGQSSYNEQFF.